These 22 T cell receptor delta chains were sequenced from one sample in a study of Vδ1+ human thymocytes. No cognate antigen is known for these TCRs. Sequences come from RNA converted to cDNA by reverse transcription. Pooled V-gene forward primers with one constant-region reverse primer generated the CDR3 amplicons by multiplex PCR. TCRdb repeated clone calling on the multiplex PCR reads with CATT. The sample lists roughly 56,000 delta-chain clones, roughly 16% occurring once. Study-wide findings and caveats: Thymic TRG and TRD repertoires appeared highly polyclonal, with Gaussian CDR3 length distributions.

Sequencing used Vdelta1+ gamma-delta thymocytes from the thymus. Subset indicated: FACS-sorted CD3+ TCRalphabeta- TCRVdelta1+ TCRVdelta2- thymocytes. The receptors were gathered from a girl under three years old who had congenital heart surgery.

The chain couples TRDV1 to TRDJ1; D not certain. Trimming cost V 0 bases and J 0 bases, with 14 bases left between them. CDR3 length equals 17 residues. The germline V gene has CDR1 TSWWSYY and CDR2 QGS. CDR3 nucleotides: TGTGCTCTTGGGGAACTCGATCCCCCGGGTGACACCGATAAACTCATCTTT. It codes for CALGELDPPGDTDKLIF.

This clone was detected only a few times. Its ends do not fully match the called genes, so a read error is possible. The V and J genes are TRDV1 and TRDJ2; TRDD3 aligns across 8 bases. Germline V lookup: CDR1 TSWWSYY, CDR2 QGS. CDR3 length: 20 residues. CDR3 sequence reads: CALSILRGGGLRPLAAQLFF. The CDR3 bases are TGTGCTCTGTCTATCCTACGCGGTGGGGGATTACGACCTTTGGCAGCACAACTCTTCTTT.

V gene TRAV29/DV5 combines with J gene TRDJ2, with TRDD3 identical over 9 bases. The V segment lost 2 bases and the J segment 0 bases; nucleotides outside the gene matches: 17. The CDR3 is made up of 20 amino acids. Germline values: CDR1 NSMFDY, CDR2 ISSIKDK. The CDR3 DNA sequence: TGTGCAGCAAGGCCAGACTGGGGGAAAACGAATCGAGCTTTGACAGCACAACTCTTCTTT. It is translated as CAARPDWGKTNRALTAQLFF.

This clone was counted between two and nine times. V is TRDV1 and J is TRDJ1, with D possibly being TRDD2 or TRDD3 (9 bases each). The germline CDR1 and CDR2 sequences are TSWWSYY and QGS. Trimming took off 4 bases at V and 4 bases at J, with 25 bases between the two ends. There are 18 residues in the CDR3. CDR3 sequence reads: CALGGEPSYGGYIDKLIF. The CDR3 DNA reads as TGTGCTCTTGGGGGGGAACCTTCCTACGGGGGATACATCGATAAACTCATCTTT.

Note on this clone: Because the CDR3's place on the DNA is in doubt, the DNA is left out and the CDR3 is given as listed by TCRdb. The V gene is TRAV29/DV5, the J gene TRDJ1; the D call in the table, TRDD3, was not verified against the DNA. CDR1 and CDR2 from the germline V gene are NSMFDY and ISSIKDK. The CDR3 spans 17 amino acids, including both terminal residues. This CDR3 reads CSVLLCPLVGGERELIF.

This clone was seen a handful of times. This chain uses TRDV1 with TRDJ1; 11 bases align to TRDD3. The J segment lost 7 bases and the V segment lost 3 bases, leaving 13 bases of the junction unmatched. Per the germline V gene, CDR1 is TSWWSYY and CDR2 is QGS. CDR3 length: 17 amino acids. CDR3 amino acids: CALGESLLTGGYPKLIF. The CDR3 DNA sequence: TGTGCTCTTGGGGAGTCCCTCTTAACTGGGGGATATCCTAAACTCATCTTT.

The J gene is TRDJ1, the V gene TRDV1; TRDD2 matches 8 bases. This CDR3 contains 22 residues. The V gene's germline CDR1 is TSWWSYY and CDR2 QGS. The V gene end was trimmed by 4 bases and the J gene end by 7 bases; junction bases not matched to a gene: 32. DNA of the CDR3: TGTGCTCTTGGGGGCCGCCTTCCTATAACATGGGGGGTCCCCCTAATCCGCGCTAAACTCATCTTT. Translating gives CALGGRLPITWGVPLIRAKLIF.

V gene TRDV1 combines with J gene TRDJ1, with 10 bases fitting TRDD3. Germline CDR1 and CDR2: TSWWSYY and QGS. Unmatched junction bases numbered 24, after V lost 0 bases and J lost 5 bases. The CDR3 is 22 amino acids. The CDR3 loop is CALGELLKASREVGDTGDKLIF. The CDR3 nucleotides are TGTGCTCTTGGGGAACTTCTAAAAGCGAGCCGAGAAGTGGGGGATACAGGAGATAAACTCATCTTT.

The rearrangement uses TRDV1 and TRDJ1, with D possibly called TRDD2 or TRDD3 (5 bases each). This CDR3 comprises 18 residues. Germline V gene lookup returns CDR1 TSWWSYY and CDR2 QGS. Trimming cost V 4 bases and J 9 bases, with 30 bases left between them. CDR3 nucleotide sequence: TGTGCTCTTGGGGGCTACAAGCCCTACAACTGGTCCCACTGTGAACTCATCTTT. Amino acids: CALGGYKPYNWSHCELIF.

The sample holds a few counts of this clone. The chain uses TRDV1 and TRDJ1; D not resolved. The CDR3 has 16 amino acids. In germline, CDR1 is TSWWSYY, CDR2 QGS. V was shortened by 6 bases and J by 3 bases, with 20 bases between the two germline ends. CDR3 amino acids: CALGNYQRVEADKLIF. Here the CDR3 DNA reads TGTGCTCTTGGAAACTACCAACGTGTCGAAGCCGATAAACTCATCTTT.

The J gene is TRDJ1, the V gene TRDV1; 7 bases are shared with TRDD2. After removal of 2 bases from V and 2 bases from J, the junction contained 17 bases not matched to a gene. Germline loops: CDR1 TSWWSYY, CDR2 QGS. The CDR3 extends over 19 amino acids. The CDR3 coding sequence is TGTGCTCTTGGGGAAGGTTCCTACGACCCACCTACCCCTACCGATAAACTCATCTTT. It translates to CALGEGSYDPPTPTDKLIF.

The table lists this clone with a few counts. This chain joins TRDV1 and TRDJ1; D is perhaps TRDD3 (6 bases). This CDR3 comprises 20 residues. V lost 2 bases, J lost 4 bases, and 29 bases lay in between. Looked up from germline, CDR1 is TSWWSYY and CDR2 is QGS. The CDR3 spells CALGEKGSRGPGDRIDKLIF. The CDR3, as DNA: TGTGCTCTTGGGGAAAAAGGATCCCGAGGACCTGGGGATCGGATCGATAAACTCATCTTT.

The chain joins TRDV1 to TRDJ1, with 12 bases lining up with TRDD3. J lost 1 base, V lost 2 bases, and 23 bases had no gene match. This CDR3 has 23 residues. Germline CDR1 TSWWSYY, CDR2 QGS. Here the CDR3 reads CALGEAASPVLGDTNARTDKLIF. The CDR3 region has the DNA TGTGCTCTTGGGGAAGCAGCTTCCCCCGTACTGGGGGATACAAACGCGCGCACCGATAAACTCATCTTT.

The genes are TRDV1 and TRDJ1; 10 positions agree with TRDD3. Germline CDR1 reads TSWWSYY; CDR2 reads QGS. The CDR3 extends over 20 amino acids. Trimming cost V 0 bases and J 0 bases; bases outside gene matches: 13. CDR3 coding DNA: TGTGCTCTTGGGGAACTCTACGTGGGGGATACCAGTGAGTACACCGATAAACTCATCTTT. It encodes CALGELYVGDTSEYTDKLIF.

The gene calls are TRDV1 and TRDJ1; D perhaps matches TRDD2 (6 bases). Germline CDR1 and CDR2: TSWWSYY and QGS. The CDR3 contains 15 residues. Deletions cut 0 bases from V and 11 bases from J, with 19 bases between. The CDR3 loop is CALGELPFHSTILIF. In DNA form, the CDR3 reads TGTGCTCTTGGGGAACTACCCTTCCATTCTACAATCCTCATCTTT.

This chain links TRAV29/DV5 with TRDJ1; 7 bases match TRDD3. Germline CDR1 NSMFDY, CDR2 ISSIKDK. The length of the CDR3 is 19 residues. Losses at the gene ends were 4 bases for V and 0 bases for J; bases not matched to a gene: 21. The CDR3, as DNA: TGTGCAGCATTTAACACCCTGCGCTGGGGGCTCCCGTACACCGATAAACTCATCTTT. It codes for CAAFNTLRWGLPYTDKLIF. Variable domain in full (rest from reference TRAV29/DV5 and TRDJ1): DQQVKQNSPSLSVQEGRISILNCDYTNSMFDYFLWYKKYPAEGPTFLISISSIKDKNEDGRFTVFLNKSAKHLSLHIVPSQPGDSAVYFCAAFNTLRWGLPYTDKLIFGKGTRVTVEP.

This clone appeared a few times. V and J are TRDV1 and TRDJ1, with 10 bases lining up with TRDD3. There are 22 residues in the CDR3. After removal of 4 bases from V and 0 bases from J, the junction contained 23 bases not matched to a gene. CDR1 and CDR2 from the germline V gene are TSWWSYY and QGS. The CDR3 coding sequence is TGTGCTCTTGGGGGAACCCAGGCCTTCCTTACAACTGGGGGATCTCACACCGATAAACTCATCTTT. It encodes CALGGTQAFLTTGGSHTDKLIF.

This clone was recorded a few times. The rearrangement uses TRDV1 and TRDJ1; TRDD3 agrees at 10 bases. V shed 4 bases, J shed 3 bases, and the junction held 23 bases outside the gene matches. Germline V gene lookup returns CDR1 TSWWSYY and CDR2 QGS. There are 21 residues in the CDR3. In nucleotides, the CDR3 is TGTGCTCTTGGGGGTCTTCCTAACATACCCTGGGGGATAGCCGGCCCCGATAAACTCATCTTT. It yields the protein CALGGLPNIPWGIAGPDKLIF.

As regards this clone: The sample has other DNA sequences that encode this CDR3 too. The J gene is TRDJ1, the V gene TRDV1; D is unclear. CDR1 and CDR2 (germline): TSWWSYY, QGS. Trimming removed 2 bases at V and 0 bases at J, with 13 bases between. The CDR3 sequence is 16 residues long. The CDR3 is CALGEGSEGYTDKLIF. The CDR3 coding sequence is TGTGCTCTTGGGGAAGGTAGCGAGGGCTACACCGATAAACTCATCTTT.

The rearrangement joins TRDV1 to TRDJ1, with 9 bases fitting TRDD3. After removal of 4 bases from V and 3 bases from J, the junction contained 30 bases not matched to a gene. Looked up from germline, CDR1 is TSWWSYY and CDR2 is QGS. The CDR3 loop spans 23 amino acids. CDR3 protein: CALGVLSRSRLLTGGQGADKLIF. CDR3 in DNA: TGTGCTCTTGGGGTCCTTTCTAGATCCCGCCTCCTTACTGGGGGACAGGGCGCCGATAAACTCATCTTT.

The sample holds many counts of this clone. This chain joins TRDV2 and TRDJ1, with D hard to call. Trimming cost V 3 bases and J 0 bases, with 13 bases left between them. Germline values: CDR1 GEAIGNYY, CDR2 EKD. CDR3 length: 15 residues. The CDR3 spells CACDPSARYTDKLIF. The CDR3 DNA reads TGTGCCTGTGACCCAAGTGCCAGATACACCGATAAACTCATCTTT.

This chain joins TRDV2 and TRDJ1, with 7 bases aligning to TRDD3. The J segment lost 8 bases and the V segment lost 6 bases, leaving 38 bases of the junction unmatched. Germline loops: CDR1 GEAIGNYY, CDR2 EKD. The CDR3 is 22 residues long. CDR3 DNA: TGTGCCTGTAACAGGAAATCTCCAGGACCTCCCTTGCAGGGGATATGTTACGGGAAACTCATCTTT. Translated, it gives CACNRKSPGPPLQGICYGKLIF.